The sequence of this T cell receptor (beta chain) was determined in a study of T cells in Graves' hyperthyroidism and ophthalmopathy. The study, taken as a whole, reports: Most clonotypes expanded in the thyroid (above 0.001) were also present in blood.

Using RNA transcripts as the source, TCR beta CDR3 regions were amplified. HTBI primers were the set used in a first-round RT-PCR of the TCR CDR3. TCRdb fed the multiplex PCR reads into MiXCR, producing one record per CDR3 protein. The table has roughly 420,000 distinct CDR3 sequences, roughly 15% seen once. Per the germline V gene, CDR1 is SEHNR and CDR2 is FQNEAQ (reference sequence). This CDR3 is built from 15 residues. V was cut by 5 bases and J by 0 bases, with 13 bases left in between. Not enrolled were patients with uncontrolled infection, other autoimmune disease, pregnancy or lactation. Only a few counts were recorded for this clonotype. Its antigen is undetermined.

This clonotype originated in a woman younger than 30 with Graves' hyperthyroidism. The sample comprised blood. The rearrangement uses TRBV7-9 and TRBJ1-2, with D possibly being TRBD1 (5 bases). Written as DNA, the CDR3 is TGTGCCAGCAGCACGACAGATATTTCTAACTATGGCTACACCTTC. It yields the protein CASSTTDISNYGYTF.